The clone carrying this T cell receptor beta chain has only a few counts. The antigen is undetermined. The source of the sample is a study of T-cell memory formation after mild COVID-19. Whole-study results and caveats: Contracting CD4+ clones were located mainly in CM and EM, and CD8+ clones in EMRA. The appearance of some responding clones in pre-infection memory suggested that cross-reactive memory joined. Unconfirmed was the SARS-CoV-2 specificity of second-wave clones that peaked on day 37. From day 15 to 85, contracting clones were balanced between CD4 and CD8, whereas later expanders leaned toward CD4+.

TCRdb called the 5' RACE reads again in MiXCR, with one record for every CDR3 protein. The sample lists about 240,000 distinct CDR3 sequences, 9.4% occurring once. CDR3 length: 12 residues. V was pared by 6 bases and J by 4 bases, with 8 bases between. Germline CDR1 and CDR2: MNHEY and SVGEGT. This TCR derives from a man aged 18 to 35 who had mild COVID-19 (a few samples of this study predate the infection). Cell type and time point are not known. The sequenced sample consisted of PBMCs or a T cell subset sorted from them (not recorded which). The J gene is TRBJ2-3, the V gene TRBV6-2 or TRBV6-3; D not resolved. CDR3 DNA sequence: TGTGCCAGCAGCGACTTAGCAGATACGCAGTATTTT. As protein: CASSDLADTQYF.